This is a list of T cell receptor beta chains from one sample in a study of identifying expanded T cells in peripheral blood. The repertoire was sequenced with immunoSEQ multiplex PCR; TCRdb's copy has only in-frame clones and lacks some. Here the sample spans some 100,000 clones, 70% to 90% being singletons. The sequenced material came from blood. These receptors came from a person aged 18-70 years in good health. Each CDR3 is given with its conserved first and last residue. D genes are given only for firm matches. Size values are once, few and many counts, or a class for expanded clones, and some rows have none.

size | J | D | length | V | DNA | CDR3
NA | TRBJ2-3 | NA | 11 | TRBV5-4 | TGTGCCAGCAGCTCGACAGGTGCCGAGTATTTT | CASSSTGAEYF
once | TRBJ2-2 | NA | 14 | TRBV6-5 | TGTGCCAGCAGTTACACCGAAACCACAACGGAGCTGTTTTTT | CASSYTETTTELFF
NA | TRBJ1-3 | NA | 14 | TRBV4-3 | TGCGCCAGCAGCCAAGCGGGCTCTGGAAACACCATATATTTT | CASSQAGSGNTIYF
NA | TRBJ2-7 | NA | 13 | TRBV19 | TGTGCCAGTAGCGACGGACTAACCTACGAGCAGTACTTC | CASSDGLTYEQYF
few | TRBJ1-2 | NA | 13 | TRBV5-6 | TGTGCCAGCAGCTTGGGGAGGGACTATGGCTACACCTTC | CASSLGRDYGYTF
NA | TRBJ2-7 | NA | 16 | TRBV11-2 | TGTGCCAGCAGCTTAATCGGGCAGGGGAGCTCCTACGAGCAGTACTTC | CASSLIGQGSSYEQYF
NA | TRBJ2-1 | NA | 11 | TRBV20-1 | TGCAGTGCTCCGGACAAGCAAATTCTGTTCTTC | CSAPDKQILFF
NA | TRBJ1-3 | NA | 16 | TRBV7-2 | TGTGCCAGCAGCTTAGGAGGGACAACCTCTGGAAACACCATATATTTT | CASSLGGTTSGNTIYF
NA | TRBJ1-1 | NA | 15 | TRBV6-5 | TGTGCCAGCAGTTACTTTGGTGCGGTAACCACTGAAGCTTTCTTT | CASSYFGAVTTEAFF
NA | TRBJ1-1 | NA | 14 | TRBV4-1 | TGCGCCAGCAGCCAAGATCGTCGGAACACTGAAGCTTTCTTT | CASSQDRRNTEAFF
NA | TRBJ2-1 | NA | 14 | TRBV4-3 | TGCGCCAGCAGCCAAGATAGGGCGTACAATGAGCAGTTCTTC | CASSQDRAYNEQFF
few | TRBJ1-4 | TRBD1 | 15 | TRBV29-1 | TGCAGCGCTGCGGTTGGTGGCAGGGGGCAGGAAAAACTGTTTTTT | CSAAVGGRGQEKLFF
few | TRBJ1-5 | NA | 14 | TRBV11-2 | TGTGCCAGCAGTAAGACAGGCCACAATCAGCCCCAGCATTTT | CASSKTGHNQPQHF
NA | TRBJ1-1 | NA | 14 | TRBV7-2 | TGTGCCAGCAGCTTGGCTTACATGAACACTGAAGCTTTCTTT | CASSLAYMNTEAFF
once | TRBJ1-6 | NA | 15 | TRBV6-6 | TGTGCCAGCAGTTACTTACCAATGGGAGGGCCTCCCCTCCACTTT | CASSYLPMGGPPLHF
NA | TRBJ2-3 | NA | 14 | TRBV7-9 | TGTGCCAGCAGCTTAGACTCTTCGGGAGTTACGCAGTATTTT | CASSLDSSGVTQYF
NA | TRBJ2-3 | NA | 14 | TRBV6-5 | TGTGCCAGCAGTCAAACGGGGACCACAGATACGCAGTATTTT | CASSQTGTTDTQYF
few | TRBJ2-7 | NA | 11 | TRBV7-9 | TGTGCCAGCTCTAGACAGTACGAGCAGTACTTC | CASSRQYEQYF
NA | TRBJ1-2 | NA | 14 | TRBV25-1 | TGTGCCAGCAGTGAGCTAGATACTAACTATGGCTACACCTTC | CASSELDTNYGYTF
once | TRBJ2-7 | NA | 13 | TRBV29-1 | TGCAGCGTTGAGGGCCCCAGTTTTTACGAGCAGTACTTC | CSVEGPSFYEQYF
NA | TRBJ2-4 | NA | 12 | TRBV6-1 | TGTGCCAGCTCAATTGCCAAAAACATTCAGTACTTC | CASSIAKNIQYF
NA | TRBJ2-7 | NA | 13 | TRBV11-2 | TGTGCCAGCAGCTTAGATAGGGTCTACGAGCAGTACTTC | CASSLDRVYEQYF
NA | TRBJ2-3 | TRBD1 | 13 | TRBV5-6 | TGTGCCAGCAGCTGGCCAAGGGGGCGTTCGCAGTATTTT | CASSWPRGRSQYF
once | TRBJ1-1 | NA | 16 | TRBV6-1 | TGTGCCAGCAGTGAACTCGTCGGCTACATGAACACTGAAGCTTTCTTT | CASSELVGYMNTEAFF
NA | TRBJ1-1 | NA | 14 | TRBV7-9 | TGTGCCAGCAGCTTGGGGGCGCAGAACACTGAAGCTTTCTTT | CASSLGAQNTEAFF
NA | TRBJ2-1 | TRBD2 | 16 | TRBV19 | TGTGCCAGTAGTATAGACCGAGCGGGGACCTACAATGAGCAGTTCTTC | CASSIDRAGTYNEQFF
NA | TRBJ2-7 | NA | 12 | TRBV28 | TGTGCCAGCAGTTCAACCTCCTACGAGCAGTACTTC | CASSSTSYEQYF
NA | TRBJ1-2 | NA | 14 | TRBV7-2 | TGTGCCAGCAGCCCTGCGCCCCGGGGGCACGGCTACACCTTC | CASSPAPRGHGYTF
NA | TRBJ2-3 | TRBD2 | 17 | TRBV5-4 | TGTGCCAGCAGCTTGTTCGCTGGGGGGGGAGGCGCAGATACGCAGTATTTT | CASSLFAGGGGADTQYF
NA | TRBJ2-5 | NA | 13 | TRBV19 | TGTGCCAGTAGGGGGACCTTCCCGGGGACCCAGTACTTC | CASRGTFPGTQYF
NA | TRBJ2-3 | NA | 14 | TRBV27 | TGTGCCAGCAGTGCGACCCGAGTATCAGATACGCAGTATTTT | CASSATRVSDTQYF
NA | TRBJ2-1 | TRBD2 | 12 | TRBV4-3 | TGCGCCAGCGGGCGGGGGTACAATGAGCAGTTCTTC | CASGRGYNEQFF
NA | TRBJ1-6 | NA | 15 | TRBV6-1 | TGTGCCAGCAGTGAAGGGGAGGGTCCTAATTCACCCCTCCACTTT | CASSEGEGPNSPLHF
NA | TRBJ2-7 | TRBD1 | 13 | TRBV30 | TGTGCCTGGAGTGTGGGGACAGCGTACGAGCAGTACTTC | CAWSVGTAYEQYF
NA | TRBJ2-7 | NA | 13 | TRBV6-5 | TGTGCCAGCAGGAAGAGGGGTGCCTACGAGCAGTACTTC | CASRKRGAYEQYF
NA | TRBJ2-7 | NA | 13 | TRBV6-6 | TGTGCCAGCACCCGTGGGGGGTTCGACGAGCAGTACTTC | CASTRGGFDEQYF
NA | TRBJ2-5 | TRBD2 | 16 | TRBV10-3 | TGTGCCATCAGTGAAAGGGCTAGCGGGGGACAAGAGACCCAGTACTTC | CAISERASGGQETQYF
NA | TRBJ2-1 | NA | 15 | TRBV5-1 | TGCGCCAGCAGCTTGGAAGCGAGCGGTCGAAATGAGCAGTTCTTC | CASSLEASGRNEQFF
NA | TRBJ2-6 | NA | 15 | TRBV7-8 | TGTGCCAGCAGCTTAGCGCGTTCTGGGGCCAACGTCCTGACTTTC | CASSLARSGANVLTF
NA | TRBJ2-5 | TRBD1 | 12 | TRBV7-9 | TGTGCCAGCAGGACAGGGGTCGAGACCCAGTACTTC | CASRTGVETQYF